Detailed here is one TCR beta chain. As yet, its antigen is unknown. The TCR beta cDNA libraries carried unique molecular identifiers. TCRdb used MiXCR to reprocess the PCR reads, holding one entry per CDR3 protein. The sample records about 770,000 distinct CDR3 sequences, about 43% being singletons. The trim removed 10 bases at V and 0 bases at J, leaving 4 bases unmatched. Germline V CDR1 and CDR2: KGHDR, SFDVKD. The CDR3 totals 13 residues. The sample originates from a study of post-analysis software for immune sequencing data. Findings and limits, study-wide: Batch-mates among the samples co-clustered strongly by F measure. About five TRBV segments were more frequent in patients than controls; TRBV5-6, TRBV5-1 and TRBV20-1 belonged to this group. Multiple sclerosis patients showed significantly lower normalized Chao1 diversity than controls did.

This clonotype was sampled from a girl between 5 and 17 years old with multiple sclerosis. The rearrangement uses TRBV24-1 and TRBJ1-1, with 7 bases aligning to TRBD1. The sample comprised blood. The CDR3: CATQGRVNTEAFF. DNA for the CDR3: TGTGCCACACAGGGGCGCGTGAACACTGAAGCTTTCTTT.